What follows are 14 T cell receptor beta chains derived from one specimen sequenced in a study of CD8+CD57+ T cells in acquired aplastic anemia. Flow cytometry had shown expanded CD8+CD57+ cells in the patients chosen for sequencing. The template for TCR beta VDJ and CDR3 sequence profiling was genomic DNA. TCRdb used MiXCR to reprocess the reads, holding one entry per CDR3 protein. The data hold 150,000 to 200,000 distinct CDR3 sequences, with 48% observed a single time. The sample taken for sequencing was sorted CD4+, CD8+, or CD8+CD57+ T cells (not recorded which) from PBMCs. All receptors come from a human donor with aplastic anemia.

Details on this clonotype: Compared with germline, one end of the junction differs, possibly owing to a read error. The chain combines TRBV6-1 with TRBJ2-1; D is unresolved. Germline CDR1 reads MNHNS; CDR2 reads SASEGT. The CDR3 covers 14 residues. The CDR3, as DNA: TGTGCCTGCAGTGAATCGGGTACCTACAATGAGCAGTTCTTC. Translated, it gives CACSESGTYNEQFF.

The chain recombines TRBV5-1 with TRBJ1-6; the D gene is possibly TRBD1 (5 bases). Trimming stripped 0 bases from V and 14 bases from J, with 12 bases between. Germline CDR1 and CDR2: SGHRS and YFSETQ. The CDR3 length is 13 residues. As DNA, the CDR3 is TGCGCCAGCAGCTTGGAAGTACAGGACACCCTCCACTTT. It codes for CASSLEVQDTLHF. Based on the CDR3 plus reference TRBV5-1 and TRBJ1-6, the full variable domain is KAGVTQTPRYLIKTRGQQVTLSCSPISGHRSVSWYQQTPGQGLQFLFEYFSETQRNKGNFPGRFSGRQFSNSRSEMNVSTLELGDSALYLCASSLEVQDTLHFGNGTRLTVT.

There are a few counts of this clonotype. J is TRBJ2-7 and V is TRBV27; 7 nucleotides match TRBD1. The CDR3 runs to 14 residues. CDR1 MNHEY and CDR2 SMNVEV come from the germline V gene (reference sequence). Trimming at V came to 3 bases and at J to 2 bases, leaving 4 bases not matched to a gene. CDR3 region: CASSFQDRPYEQYF. The CDR3, as DNA: TGTGCCAGCAGTTTTCAGGACAGGCCCTACGAGCAGTACTTC.

The rearrangement links TRBV14 to TRBJ1-2; 10 bases fit TRBD1. Germline V gene lookup returns CDR1 SGHDN and CDR2 FVKESK. The CDR3 is 15 amino acids. V was clipped by 4 bases and J by 4 bases; unmatched bases: 6. CDR3 residues: CASSPDRGPLYGYTF. In nucleotides, the CDR3 is TGTGCCAGCAGCCCCGACAGGGGGCCTCTCTATGGCTACACCTTC.

Only a few counts were recorded for this clonotype. The V gene is TRBV15, the J gene TRBJ1-1; D call uncertain. CDR3 length equals 13 residues. Germline values: CDR1 LNHNV, CDR2 YYDKDF (reference sequence). V was clipped by 5 bases and J by 0 bases, with 7 bases between them. The CDR3 DNA reads as TGTGCCACCAGCCCGGGTGTGAACACTGAAGCTTTCTTT. This gives the protein CATSPGVNTEAFF.

This chain uses TRBV6-1 with TRBJ2-7, with no clear D. The CDR3 runs to 15 residues. CDR1 is MNHNS and CDR2 is SASEGT in the germline V gene. V was shortened by 6 bases and J by 3 bases, with 18 bases between the two germline ends. The CDR3 loop is CASSPNSRSHYEQYF. In DNA form, the CDR3 reads TGTGCCAGCAGCCCCAATTCCAGGTCCCACTACGAGCAGTACTTC.

The chain employs TRBV20-1 and TRBJ2-7, with D maybe TRBD2 (5 bases). The CDR3 has 14 residues. Looked up from germline, CDR1 is DFQATT and CDR2 is SNEGSKA (reference sequence). V gave up 5 bases and J gave up 6 bases, with 20 bases separating them. CDR3 protein: CSALVGSGRGEQYF. As DNA, the CDR3 is TGCAGTGCTCTAGTAGGAAGCGGACGGGGCGAGCAGTACTTC.

This clonotype was recorded many times. The chain carries TRBV9 and TRBJ2-1; TRBD2 agrees at 7 bases. Trimming removed 5 bases from V and 10 bases from J; junction bases left unmatched: 15. This CDR3 spans 15 amino acids. Germline CDR1 SGDLS, CDR2 YYNGEE. CDR3 DNA: TGTGCCAGCAGTGGGACTTTCGGGAGGTCCGGGGAGCAGTTCTTC. Translating it yields CASSGTFGRSGEQFF.

About this clonotype: A clone one base away is much larger, so this may be a read error. The chain links TRBV5-6 to TRBJ2-7, with 7 bases that match TRBD1. The germline CDR1 and CDR2 sequences are SGHDT and YYEEEE. This CDR3 is built from 13 residues. V gave up 1 base and J gave up 6 bases; unmatched junction bases: 4. In nucleotides, the CDR3 is TGTGCCAGCAGCTTGATTCCAGGGGGCGAGCAGTACTTC. Translating gives CASSLIPGGEQYF.

The chain links TRBV20-1 to TRBJ2-5; TRBD1 aligns across 9 bases. Germline V gives CDR1 DFQATT, CDR2 SNEGSKA (reference sequence). The ends lost 0 bases at V and 5 bases at J; junction bases unmatched: 7. The CDR3 is 15 amino acids. The CDR3 DNA reads TGCAGTGCTAGAGATCAGACAGGGGGTTTGGAGACCCAGTACTTC. Its protein product is CSARDQTGGLETQYF.

In its sample, this clonotype was seen many times. The chain is built from TRBV15 and TRBJ2-7; 11 bases line up with TRBD2. Per the germline V gene, CDR1 is LNHNV and CDR2 is YYDKDF (reference sequence). The length of the CDR3 is 15 residues. With 1 base clipped from V and 3 bases from J, the junction kept 2 bases outside the gene matches. The CDR3 loop is CATSRVTSGDYEQYF. The CDR3 DNA reads TGTGCCACCAGCAGAGTGACTAGCGGGGACTACGAGCAGTACTTC.

This clonotype came up many times. The chain recombines TRBV11-3 with TRBJ2-5; D tentatively fits TRBD1 or TRBD2 (6 bases each). V was clipped by 8 bases and J by 5 bases, with 21 bases between them. The CDR3 contains 15 residues. From germline, CDR1 is SGHNT and CDR2 YENEEA. The CDR3, as DNA: TGTGCCAGCCGCGTAAATCCGGGGGCTGGGGAGACCCAGTACTTC. Its protein product is CASRVNPGAGETQYF.

This clonotype was seen repeatedly, ten times or more. This CDR3 is CASSWTGEDEQYF. The DNA of the CDR3 is TGTGCCAGCAGTTGGACAGGGGAAGACGAGCAGTACTTC. The gene calls are TRBV12-3 or TRBV12-4 and TRBJ2-7; 9 bases agree with TRBD1. The CDR3 length is 13 residues. After removal of 4 bases from V and 5 bases from J, the junction contained 3 bases not matched to a gene.

The rearrangement links TRBV13 to TRBJ1-2, with no clear D. The V gene's germline CDR1 is PRHDT and CDR2 FYEKMQ (reference sequence). This CDR3 region has 17 residues. With 3 bases removed from V and 2 bases from J, the gap between germline ends came to 19 bases. The CDR3 DNA reads as TGTGCCAGCAGCTTGGACGGGATCGGGGTCCGGAACTATGGCTACACCTTC. It encodes CASSLDGIGVRNYGYTF.